The sequence of this TCR beta chain was determined in a study of breast tumors, draining lymph nodes, adjacent tissues. Axillary draining lymph nodes of breast cancer patients supplied the node samples. Study results and caveats: Tumors had less TCR diversity than lymph nodes, more than nontumor tissue.

The J segment lost 2 bases and the V segment lost 0 bases, leaving 0 bases of the junction unmatched. This CDR3 has 14 residues. CDR1 and CDR2 from the germline V gene are LNHNV and YYDKDF (reference sequence). TCRdb ran MiXCR on the multiplex PCR reads and lists one entry per CDR3 protein. The table has 160,000 or so distinct CDR3 sequences, around a third seen once. This clonotype was seen ten or more times. The antigen is undetermined. This chain links TRBV15 with TRBJ2-5; 7 nucleotides align to TRBD2. The source is a female donor with breast cancer. Some clones in this sample may be carry-over from other donors' samples. Material for sequencing was axillary lymph node tissue. CDR3 in amino acids: CATSRDGGQETQYF. CDR3 nucleotide sequence: TGTGCCACCAGCAGAGACGGGGGGCAAGAGACCCAGTACTTC.